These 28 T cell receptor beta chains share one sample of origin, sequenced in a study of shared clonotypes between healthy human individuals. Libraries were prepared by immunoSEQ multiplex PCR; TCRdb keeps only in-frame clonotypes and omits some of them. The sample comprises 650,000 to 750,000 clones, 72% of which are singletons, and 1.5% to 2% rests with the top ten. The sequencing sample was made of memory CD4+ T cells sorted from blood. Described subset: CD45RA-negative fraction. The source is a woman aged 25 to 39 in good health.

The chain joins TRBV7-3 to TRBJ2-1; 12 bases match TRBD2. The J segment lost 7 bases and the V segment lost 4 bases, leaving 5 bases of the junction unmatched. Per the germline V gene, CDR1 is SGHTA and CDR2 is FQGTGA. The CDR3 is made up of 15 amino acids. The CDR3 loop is CASSSLGLAGNEQFF. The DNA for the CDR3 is TGTGCCAGCAGCTCCCTGGGACTAGCGGGTAATGAGCAGTTCTTC.

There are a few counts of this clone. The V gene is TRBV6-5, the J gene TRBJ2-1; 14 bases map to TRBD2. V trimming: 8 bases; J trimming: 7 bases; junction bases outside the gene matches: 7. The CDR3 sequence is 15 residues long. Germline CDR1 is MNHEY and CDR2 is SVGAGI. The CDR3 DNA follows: TGTGCCAGCGGGACTAGCGGGAGCGCGGGTAATGAGCAGTTCTTC. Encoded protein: CASGTSGSAGNEQFF.

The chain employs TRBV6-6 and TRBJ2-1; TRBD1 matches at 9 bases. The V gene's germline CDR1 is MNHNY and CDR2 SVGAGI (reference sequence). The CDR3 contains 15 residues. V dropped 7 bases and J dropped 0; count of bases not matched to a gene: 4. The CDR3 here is CASTPGQGSYNEQFF. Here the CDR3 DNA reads TGTGCCAGCACCCCGGGACAGGGCTCCTACAATGAGCAGTTCTTC.

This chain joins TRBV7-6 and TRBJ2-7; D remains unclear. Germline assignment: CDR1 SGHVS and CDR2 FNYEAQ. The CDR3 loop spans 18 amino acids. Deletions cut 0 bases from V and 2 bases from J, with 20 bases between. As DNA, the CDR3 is TGTGCCAGCAGCTTAGCAGCCCCGAGACCCACAGTCCCCTACGAGCAGTACTTC. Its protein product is CASSLAAPRPTVPYEQYF.

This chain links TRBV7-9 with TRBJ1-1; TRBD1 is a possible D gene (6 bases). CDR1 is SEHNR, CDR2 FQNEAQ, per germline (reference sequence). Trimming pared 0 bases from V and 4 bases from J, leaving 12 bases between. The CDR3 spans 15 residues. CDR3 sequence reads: CASSLAGGRSTEAFF. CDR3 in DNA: TGTGCCAGCAGCTTAGCGGGGGGGCGGAGCACTGAAGCTTTCTTT. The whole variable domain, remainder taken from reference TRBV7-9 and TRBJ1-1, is DTGVSQNPRHKITKRGQNVTFRCDPISEHNRLYWYRQTLGQGPEFLTYFQNEAQLEKSRLLSDRFSAERPKGSFSTLEIQRTEQGDSAMYLCASSLAGGRSTEAFFGQGTRLTVV.

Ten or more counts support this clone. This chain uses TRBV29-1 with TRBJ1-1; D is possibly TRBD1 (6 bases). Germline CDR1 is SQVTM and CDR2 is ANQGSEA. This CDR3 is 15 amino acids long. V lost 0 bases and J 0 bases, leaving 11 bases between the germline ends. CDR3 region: CSVEDLGGLNTEAFF. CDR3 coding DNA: TGCAGCGTTGAAGATCTAGGGGGTTTGAACACTGAAGCTTTCTTT.

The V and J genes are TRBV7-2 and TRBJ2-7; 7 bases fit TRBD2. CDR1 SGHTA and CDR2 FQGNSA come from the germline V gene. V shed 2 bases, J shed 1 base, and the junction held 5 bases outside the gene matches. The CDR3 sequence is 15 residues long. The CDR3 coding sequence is TGTGCCAGCAGCTTACTAGCGGCGGGGTCCTACGAGCAGTACTTC. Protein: CASSLLAAGSYEQYF.

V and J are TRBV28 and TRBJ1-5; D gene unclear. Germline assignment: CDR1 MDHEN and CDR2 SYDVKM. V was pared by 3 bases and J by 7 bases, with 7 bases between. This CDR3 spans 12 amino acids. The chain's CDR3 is CASSLEVQPQHF. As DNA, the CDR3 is TGTGCCAGCAGTTTGGAAGTCCAGCCCCAGCATTTT.

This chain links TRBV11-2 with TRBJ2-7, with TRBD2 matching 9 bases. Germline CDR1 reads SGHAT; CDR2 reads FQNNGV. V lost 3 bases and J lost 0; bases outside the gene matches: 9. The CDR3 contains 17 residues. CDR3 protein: CASSLSAGGISSYEQYF. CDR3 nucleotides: TGTGCCAGCAGCTTGTCGGCGGGAGGGATAAGCTCCTACGAGCAGTACTTC.

The CDR3 here is CASSPSTGANVLTF. The CDR3 DNA sequence: TGTGCCAGCAGCCCCTCGACCGGGGCCAACGTCCTGACTTTC. The genes are TRBV7-8 and TRBJ2-6, with D unresolved. CDR1 is SGHVS, CDR2 FQNEAQ, per germline. This CDR3 has 14 amino acids. Trimming removed 5 bases at V and 4 bases at J, with 9 bases between. The whole variable domain, filled in from reference TRBV7-8 and TRBJ2-6, reads GAGVSQSPRYKVAKRGQDVALRCDPISGHVSLFWYQQALGQGPEFLTYFQNEAQLDKSGLPSDRFFAERPEGSVSTLKIQRTQQEDSAVYLCASSPSTGANVLTFGAGSRLTVL.

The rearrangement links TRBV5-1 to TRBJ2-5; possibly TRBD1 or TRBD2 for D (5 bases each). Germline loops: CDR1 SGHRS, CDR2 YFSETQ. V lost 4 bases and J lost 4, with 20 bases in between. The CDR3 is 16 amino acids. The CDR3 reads CASSPSRGPRGETQYF. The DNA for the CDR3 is TGCGCCAGCAGCCCAAGCCGGGGACCTAGGGGAGAGACCCAGTACTTC.

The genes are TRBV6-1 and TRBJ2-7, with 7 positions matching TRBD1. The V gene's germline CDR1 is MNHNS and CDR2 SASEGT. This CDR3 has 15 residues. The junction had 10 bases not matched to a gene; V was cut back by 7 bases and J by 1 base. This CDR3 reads CASTVVGTDSYEQYF. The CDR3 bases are TGTGCCAGCACCGTAGTGGGGACAGATTCCTACGAGCAGTACTTC.

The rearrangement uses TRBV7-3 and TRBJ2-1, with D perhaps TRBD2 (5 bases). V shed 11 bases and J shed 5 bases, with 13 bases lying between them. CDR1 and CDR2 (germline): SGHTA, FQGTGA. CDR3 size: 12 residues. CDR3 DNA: TGTGCCGGCTCTTGGCGGGACAATGAGCAGTTCTTC. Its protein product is CAGSWRDNEQFF.

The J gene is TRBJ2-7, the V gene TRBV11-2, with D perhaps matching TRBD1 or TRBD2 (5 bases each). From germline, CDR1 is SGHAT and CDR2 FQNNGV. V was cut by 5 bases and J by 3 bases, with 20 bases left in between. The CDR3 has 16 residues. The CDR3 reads CASSPSPGTAFYEQYF. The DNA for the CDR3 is TGTGCCAGCAGCCCATCCCCCGGGACCGCATTCTACGAGCAGTACTTC.

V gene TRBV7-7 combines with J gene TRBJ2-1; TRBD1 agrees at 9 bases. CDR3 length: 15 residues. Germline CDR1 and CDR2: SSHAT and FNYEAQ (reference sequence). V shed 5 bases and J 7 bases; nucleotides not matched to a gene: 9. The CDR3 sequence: CASSQGTGWENEQFF. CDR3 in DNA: TGTGCCAGCAGCCAGGGGACAGGGTGGGAGAATGAGCAGTTCTTC.

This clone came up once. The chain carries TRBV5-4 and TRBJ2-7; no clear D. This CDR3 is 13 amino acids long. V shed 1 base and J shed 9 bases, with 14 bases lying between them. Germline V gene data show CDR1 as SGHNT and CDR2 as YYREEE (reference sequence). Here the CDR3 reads CASSLYGVRWQYF. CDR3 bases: TGTGCCAGCAGCTTGTATGGTGTCCGATGGCAGTACTTC.

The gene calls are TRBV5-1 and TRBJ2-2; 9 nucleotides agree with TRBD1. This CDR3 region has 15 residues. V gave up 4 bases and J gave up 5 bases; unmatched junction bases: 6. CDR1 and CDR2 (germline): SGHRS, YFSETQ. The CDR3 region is CASSPGTGRTGELFF. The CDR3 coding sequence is TGCGCCAGCAGCCCGGGGACAGGGAGAACCGGGGAGCTGTTTTTT.

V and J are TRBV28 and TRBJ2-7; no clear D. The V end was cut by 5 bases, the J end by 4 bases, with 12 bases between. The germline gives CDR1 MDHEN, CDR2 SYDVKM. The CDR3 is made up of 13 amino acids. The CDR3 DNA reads TGTGCCAGCAGTAACATAGGACCGTACGAGCAGTACTTC. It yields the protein CASSNIGPYEQYF.

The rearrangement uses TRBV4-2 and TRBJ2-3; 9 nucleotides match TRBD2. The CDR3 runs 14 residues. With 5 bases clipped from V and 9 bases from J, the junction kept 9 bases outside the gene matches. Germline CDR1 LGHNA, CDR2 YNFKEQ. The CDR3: CASSLAGGPGTQYF. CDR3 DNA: TGTGCCAGCAGCTTGGCGGGAGGGCCAGGGACGCAGTATTTT.

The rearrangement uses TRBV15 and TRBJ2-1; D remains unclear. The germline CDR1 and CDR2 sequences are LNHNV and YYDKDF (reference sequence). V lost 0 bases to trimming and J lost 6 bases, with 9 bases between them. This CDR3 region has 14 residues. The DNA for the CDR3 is TGTGCCACCAGCAGAGACCGACTCATCAATGAGCAGTTCTTC. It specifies CATSRDRLINEQFF.

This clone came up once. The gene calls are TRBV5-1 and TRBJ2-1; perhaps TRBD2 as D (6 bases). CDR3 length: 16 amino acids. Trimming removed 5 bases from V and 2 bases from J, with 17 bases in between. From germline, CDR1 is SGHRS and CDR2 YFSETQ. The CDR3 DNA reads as TGCGCCAGCAGGCTCCAACCGGGACTGACCTACAATGAGCAGTTCTTC. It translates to CASRLQPGLTYNEQFF.

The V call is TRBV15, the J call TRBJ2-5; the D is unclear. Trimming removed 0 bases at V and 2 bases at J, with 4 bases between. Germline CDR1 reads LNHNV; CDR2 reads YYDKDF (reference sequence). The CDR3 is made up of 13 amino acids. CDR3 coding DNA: TGTGCCACCAGCAGAGACGTGCAAGAGACCCAGTACTTC. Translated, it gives CATSRDVQETQYF.

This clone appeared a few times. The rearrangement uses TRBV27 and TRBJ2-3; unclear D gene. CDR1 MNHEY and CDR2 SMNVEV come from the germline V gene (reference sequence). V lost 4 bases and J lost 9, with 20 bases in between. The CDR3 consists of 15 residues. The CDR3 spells CASSSPGLHPTTQYF. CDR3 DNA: TGTGCCAGCAGTTCACCGGGCCTCCACCCAACAACGCAGTATTTT.

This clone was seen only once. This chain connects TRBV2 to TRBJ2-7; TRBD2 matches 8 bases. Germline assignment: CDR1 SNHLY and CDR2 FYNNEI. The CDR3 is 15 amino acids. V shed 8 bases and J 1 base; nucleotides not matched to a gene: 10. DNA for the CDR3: TGTGCCAGCCTTAATTGGGCTAGCGGGTCCTACGAGCAGTACTTC. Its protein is CASLNWASGSYEQYF.

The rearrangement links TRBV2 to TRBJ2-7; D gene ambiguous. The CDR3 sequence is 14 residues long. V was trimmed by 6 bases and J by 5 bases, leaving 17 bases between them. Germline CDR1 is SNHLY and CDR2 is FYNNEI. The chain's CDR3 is CASSQGRVLNEQYF. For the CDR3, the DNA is TGTGCCAGCAGCCAAGGTCGGGTTCTAAACGAGCAGTACTTC.

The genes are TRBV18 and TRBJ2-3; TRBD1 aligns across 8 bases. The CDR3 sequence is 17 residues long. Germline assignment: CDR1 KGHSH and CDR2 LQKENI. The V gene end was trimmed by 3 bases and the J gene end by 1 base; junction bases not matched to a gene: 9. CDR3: CASSPIRTGGGTDTQYF. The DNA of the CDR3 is TGTGCCAGCTCACCGATCAGAACAGGGGGAGGCACAGATACGCAGTATTTT. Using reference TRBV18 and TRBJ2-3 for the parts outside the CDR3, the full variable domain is NAGVMQNPRHLVRRRGQEARLRCSPMKGHSHVYWYRQLPEEGLKFMVYLQKENIIDESGMPKERFSAEFPKEGPSILRIQQVVRGDSAAYFCASSPIRTGGGTDTQYFGPGTRLTVL.

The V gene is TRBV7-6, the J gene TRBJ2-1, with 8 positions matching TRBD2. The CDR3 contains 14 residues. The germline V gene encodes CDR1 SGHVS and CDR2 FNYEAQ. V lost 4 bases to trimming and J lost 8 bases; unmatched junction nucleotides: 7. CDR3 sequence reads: CASSSRTSRHEQFF. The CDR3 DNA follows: TGTGCCAGCAGCTCGAGGACTAGCAGGCATGAGCAGTTCTTC. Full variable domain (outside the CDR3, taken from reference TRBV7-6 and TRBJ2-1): GAGVSQSPRYKVTKRGQDVALRCDPISGHVSLYWYRQALGQGPEFLTYFNYEAQQDKSGLPNDRFSAERPEGSISTLTIQRTEQRDSAMYRCASSSRTSRHEQFFGPGTRLTVL.

DNA for the CDR3: TGCAGCGTTGCCCCCGATCGAGCCTACGAGCAGTACTTC. It codes for CSVAPDRAYEQYF. V is TRBV29-1 and J is TRBJ2-7; D is unclear. Trimming removed 4 bases at V and 2 bases at J, with 12 bases between. This CDR3 is built from 13 residues. The germline CDR1 and CDR2 sequences are SQVTM and ANQGSEA.